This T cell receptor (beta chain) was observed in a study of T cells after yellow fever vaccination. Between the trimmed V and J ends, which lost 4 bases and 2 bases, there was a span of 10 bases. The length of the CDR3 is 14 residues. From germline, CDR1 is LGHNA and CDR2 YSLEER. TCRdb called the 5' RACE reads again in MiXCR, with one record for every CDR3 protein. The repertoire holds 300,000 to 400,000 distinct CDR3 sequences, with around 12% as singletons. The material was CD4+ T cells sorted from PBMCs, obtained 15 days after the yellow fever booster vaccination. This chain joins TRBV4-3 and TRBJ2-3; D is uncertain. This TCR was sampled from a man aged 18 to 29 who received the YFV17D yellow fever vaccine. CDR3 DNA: TGCGCCAGCAGCCTTTTCCTGGACACAGATACGCAGTATTTT. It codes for CASSLFLDTDTQYF.